Included here is one T cell receptor beta chain sequence, with context. Antigen specificity is unknown. Germline assignment: CDR1 SGHRS and CDR2 YFSETQ. The junction had 18 bases not matched to a gene; V was cut back by 6 bases and J by 4 bases. This CDR3 spans 17 amino acids. This entry comes from a study of cytomegalovirus exposure and HLA in healthy donors. Study-level points and caveats: Researchers had no immune exposure information except CMV serostatus available. Being indistinguishable, some V segments were excluded, TRBV6-2 and TRBV6-3 among them. In an earlier analysis, most TCR beta V segments were productive about 87% or about 30% of the time.

With 60 Vbeta and 13 Jbeta primers, the PCR was carried out. Some clones are missing from TCRdb's copy, which holds only in-frame ones; the method was immunoSEQ multiplex PCR. The data contain 180,000 or so clones, around 79% of them singletons. Sampled while nominally healthy, donors likely had unrecorded immune exposures. J is TRBJ2-5 and V is TRBV5-1, with 7 bases lining up with TRBD1. The sequencing input was PBMCs. This sequence originates from a man aged 50-60 years in good health and CMV-seropositive. CDR3 in amino acids: CASTRSPRGSEGETQYF. For the CDR3, the DNA is TGCGCCAGCACCCGAAGTCCCAGGGGGTCAGAGGGAGAGACCCAGTACTTC.